Given below is one T cell receptor (beta chain) in context. The record originates from a study of blood T cell repertoires in COVID-19. About the research overall: The study drew acute and convalescent COVID-19 samples from the United States, Italy and Spain. T cells, B-cell-depleted T cells, or PBMCs provided the cDNA or gDNA that served as material.

This table comes from immunoSEQ multiplex PCR, and its TCRdb copy is limited to in-frame clones, with some not included. The table has 130,000 or so clones, under 85% seen once; the top ten hold around 1.6%. This CDR3 is 16 amino acids long. Germline assignment: CDR1 LNHDA and CDR2 SQIVND (reference sequence). Trimming left V 6 bases short and J 5 bases short, with 19 bases between. This TCR derives from a human donor in a cohort sampled during active COVID-19. The specimen sequenced was peripheral blood. The chain combines TRBV19 with TRBJ2-2; D is undetermined. The CDR3 nucleotides are TGTGCCAGTAGCCGTATGTGGGCGTCAAGGACCGGGGAGCTGTTTTTT. This encodes CASSRMWASRTGELFF.